Each of the 2 T cell receptor beta chains below was sequenced from the same sample in a study of blood T cell repertoires in COVID-19 (dated by TCRdb to about 2020). Receptors were amplified or captured by the immunoSEQ multiplex PCR assay. TCRdb mirrors the immuneACCESS table, restricted to in-frame sequences. Some clones are absent from its copies; in checked studies, under half trace to an unresolved V gene, and the reason for the others is unknown. For this sample there are tens of thousands of clones; more than 70% appear just once. The top ten clonotypes cover about two fifths of the sample. Sequenced: peripheral blood. These receptors were obtained from a man aged 60-69 years with active or convalescent COVID-19.

This clone was observed once. The chain carries TRBV18 and TRBJ1-1; D may be TRBD1 (6 bases). The CDR3 totals 15 residues. Germline CDR1 is KGHSH and CDR2 is LQKENI. The V and J ends lost 1 base and 5 bases respectively, with 14 bases between them. The chain's CDR3 is CASSPQQGGVTEAFF. CDR3 sequence (DNA): TGTGCCAGCTCACCACAACAGGGTGGTGTTACTGAAGCTTTCTTT.

The DNA for the CDR3 is TGCGCCAGCAGCCTATCTAGCACAGATACGCAGTATTTT. It encodes CASSLSSTDTQYF. The chain recombines TRBV5-1 with TRBJ2-3; D gene unclear. From germline, CDR1 is SGHRS and CDR2 YFSETQ. The ends were cut back, 4 bases at V and 0 bases at J, with 6 bases in the middle. CDR3 length: 13 residues.